This entry lists 20 T cell receptor beta chains sequenced from one sample in a study of CD8 T cells in ankylosing spondylitis (dated by TCRdb to the late 2010s). Libraries were built with 5' RACE. The data were produced on an Illumina HiSeq 2500. TCRdb trimmed public reads at Q25 via fastp, called clones via MiXCR and kept in-frame beta chains. Here each entry gathers all rows of one CDR3 protein and keeps the most common genes and DNA. This sample lists about 220,000 distinct CDR3 sequences; around 6.6% were detected once. The top ten clonotypes cover 12% to 15% of the sample. What the research found in general, with its limitations: Blood from ankylosing spondylitis patients appeared to be characterized by a TCR beta motif made up of several highly homologous amino acid variants.

These receptors are not linked to any known antigen. The sequenced material came from blood, either unsorted or a sorted T cell fraction (not recorded which). These receptors were collected from a male donor with ankylosing spondylitis.

This clonotype was seen a handful of times. CDR3 DNA: TGTGCCAGCAGTTTAGTCATGCACACCACACGCACCGGGGAGCTGTTTTTT. It encodes CASSLVMHTTRTGELFF. The chain carries TRBV27 and TRBJ2-2, with D unresolved. The length of the CDR3 is 17 residues. CDR1 is MNHEY and CDR2 is SMNVEV in the germline V gene (reference sequence). V was cut by 2 bases and J by 4 bases, with 17 bases left in between.

This clonotype was observed at least ten times. The chain links TRBV2 to TRBJ2-3; the D gene is possibly TRBD1 (6 bases). CDR1 SNHLY and CDR2 FYNNEI come from the germline V gene. CDR3 length equals 15 residues. With 8 bases removed from V and 2 bases from J, the gap between germline ends came to 17 bases. CDR3 loop: CASPPVDRDTDTQYF. CDR3 nucleotide sequence: TGTGCCAGCCCACCCGTGGACAGAGACACAGATACGCAGTATTTT.

The V gene is TRBV12-3 or TRBV12-4, the J gene TRBJ2-3, with D possibly TRBD1 on 7 matching bases. The germline V and J ends were trimmed by 3 bases and 7 bases, with 17 bases remaining between them. This CDR3 has 15 residues. The CDR3 coding sequence is TGTGCCAGCAGTTTGGAGGGGGCCCTCCGGAATACGCAGTATTTT. As protein: CASSLEGALRNTQYF.

This clonotype was detected many times. The gene calls are TRBV12-3 or TRBV12-4 and TRBJ2-5, with D perhaps given as TRBD1 or TRBD2 (6 bases each). Between the trimmed V and J ends, which lost 5 bases and 0 bases, there was a span of 16 bases. The CDR3 is 16 residues long. CDR3 coding DNA: TGTGCCAGCAGTCAGGGGAGGTCATGGTACCAAGAGACCCAGTACTTC. Translation: CASSQGRSWYQETQYF.

In this sample, this clonotype turned up many times. The rearrangement joins TRBV28 to TRBJ2-7, with D perhaps matching TRBD2 (6 bases). CDR3 length: 15 amino acids. Germline V gene lookup returns CDR1 MDHEN and CDR2 SYDVKM. Trimming stripped 3 bases from V and 4 bases from J, with 16 bases between. The CDR3 is CASSLGLLSIYEQYF. The CDR3 region has the DNA TGTGCCAGCAGTTTGGGACTCCTTAGCATTTACGAGCAGTACTTC.

In this sample, this clonotype turned up many times. This rearrangement joins TRBV29-1 to TRBJ1-1; 10 bases align to TRBD1. The V segment lost 5 bases and the J segment 2 bases; nucleotides outside the gene matches: 11. Germline-derived CDR1 and CDR2 are SQVTM and ANQGSEA. CDR3 size: 16 residues. The CDR3 loop is CSVRGTGVIQNTEAFF. CDR3 DNA: TGCAGCGTTAGAGGGACAGGGGTAATTCAAAACACTGAAGCTTTCTTT.

This clonotype was seen repeatedly, ten times or more. The chain uses TRBV3-1 and TRBJ2-1; perhaps TRBD2 as D (6 bases). V was pared by 0 bases and J by 5 bases, with 20 bases between. This CDR3 region has 18 residues. The germline V gene has CDR1 LGHDT and CDR2 YNNKEL (reference sequence). CDR3 sequence reads: CASSQERGRLESHNEQFF. CDR3 DNA: TGTGCCAGCAGCCAAGAGCGAGGTCGACTAGAATCCCACAATGAGCAGTTCTTC.

This clonotype turned up a few times. CDR3 in amino acids: CASSAPGTGDLYEQYF. CDR3 sequence (DNA): TGTGCCAGCAGCGCGCCCGGGACAGGGGACCTCTACGAGCAGTACTTC. V and J are TRBV7-9 and TRBJ2-7; 10 bases fit TRBD1. J was trimmed by 3 bases and V by 5 bases; bases with no gene match: 10. Germline lookup yields CDR1 SEHNR and CDR2 FQNEAQ (reference sequence). This CDR3 has 16 amino acids. The complete variable domain, with remaining parts taken from reference TRBV7-9 and TRBJ2-7, reads DTGVSQNPRHKITKRGQNVTFRCDPISEHNRLYWYRQTLGQGPEFLTYFQNEAQLEKSRLLSDRFSAERPKGSFSTLEIQRTEQGDSAMYLCASSAPGTGDLYEQYFGPGTRLTVT.

The table lists this clonotype with many counts. The chain carries TRBV6-2 or TRBV6-3 and TRBJ2-1; D perhaps matches TRBD2 (5 bases). Trimming cost V 2 bases and J 0 bases, with 8 bases left between them. Germline V CDR1 and CDR2: MNHEY, SVGEGT. The CDR3 has 15 amino acids. The CDR3: CASSYLAGSYNEQFF. In DNA, the CDR3 is TGTGCCAGCAGTTACCTTGCGGGCTCCTACAATGAGCAGTTCTTC.

This clonotype was found a few times. The J gene is TRBJ2-6, the V gene TRBV29-1; no clear D gene. Germline V gene sequence: CDR1 SQVTM, CDR2 ANQGSEA. This CDR3 is built from 13 residues. V dropped 6 bases and J dropped 4 bases, with 10 bases sitting between them. CDR3 amino acids: CSVSRPGANVLTF. In DNA, the CDR3 is TGCAGCGTATCTAGGCCCGGGGCCAACGTCCTGACTTTC.

This clonotype came up many times. The CDR3 loop is CATRLGQGADGYTF. DNA for the CDR3: TGTGCCACCCGCTTAGGACAGGGGGCTGACGGCTACACCTTC. The chain couples TRBV19 to TRBJ1-2; 11 nucleotides line up with TRBD1. V dropped 10 bases and J dropped 8; count of bases not matched to a gene: 12. The CDR3 totals 14 residues. Germline V lookup: CDR1 LNHDA, CDR2 SQIVND (reference sequence).

This clonotype was found a few times. This chain uses TRBV6-1 with TRBJ2-7; TRBD1 matches at 8 bases. In germline, CDR1 is MNHNS, CDR2 SASEGT. V was clipped by 6 bases and J by 3 bases; unmatched bases: 7. The CDR3 sequence is 14 residues long. The DNA for the CDR3 is TGTGCCAGCAGCCCTAGGACAGGGATCTACGAGCAGTACTTC. Amino acids: CASSPRTGIYEQYF.

This clonotype was detected ten times or more. This rearrangement joins TRBV6-2 or TRBV6-3 to TRBJ1-2; the D is unclear. CDR3 size: 14 residues. The germline gives CDR1 MNHEY, CDR2 SVGEGT. Trimming cost V 4 bases and J 3 bases, with 12 bases left between them. The CDR3, as DNA: TGTGCCAGCAGTTGGCGGTTATCGGACTATGGCTACACCTTC. Protein product: CASSWRLSDYGYTF.

The table lists this clonotype with many counts. V and J are TRBV14 and TRBJ2-7, with D unclear. Germline CDR1 is SGHDN and CDR2 is FVKESK. This CDR3 region has 14 residues. V dropped 1 base and J dropped 3 bases, with 10 bases sitting between them. CDR3 nucleotides: TGTGCCAGCAGCCAAGTTGACCGATTCTACGAGCAGTACTTC. Protein: CASSQVDRFYEQYF.

V is TRBV9 and J is TRBJ1-4, with unresolved D. The germline CDR1 and CDR2 sequences are SGDLS and YYNGEE. This CDR3 spans 11 amino acids. Trimming pared 3 bases from V and 8 bases from J, leaving 5 bases between. Here the CDR3 DNA reads TGTGCCAGCAGCGACCTAGAAAAACTGTTTTTT. This translates into CASSDLEKLFF.

This clonotype was counted many times. The chain has TRBV29-1 and TRBJ1-1; tentatively, D is TRBD1 (6 bases). The CDR3 consists of 10 residues. CDR1 SQVTM and CDR2 ANQGSEA come from the germline V gene. Trimming left V 6 bases short and J 7 bases short, with 9 bases between. CDR3 sequence: CSVRGHEAFF. The CDR3, as DNA: TGCAGCGTGCGGGGGCATGAAGCTTTCTTT.

This clonotype was seen at least ten times. CDR3 amino acids: CASSLEGTGGSGANVLTF. For the CDR3, the DNA is TGTGCCAGCAGTCTCGAAGGGACAGGGGGGTCTGGGGCCAACGTCCTGACTTTC. The chain has TRBV27 and TRBJ2-6, with TRBD1 matching over 11 bases. The CDR3 spans 18 residues. After removal of 5 bases from V and 1 base from J, the junction contained 7 bases not matched to a gene. In germline, CDR1 is MNHEY, CDR2 SMNVEV (reference sequence).

This clonotype was detected a few times. The V call is TRBV7-9, the J call TRBJ2-3, with 9 bases fitting TRBD1. This CDR3 region has 15 residues. Unmatched junction bases numbered 5, after V lost 5 bases and J lost 2 bases. CDR1 and CDR2 from the germline V gene are SEHNR and FQNEAQ (reference sequence). CDR3 amino acids: CASSSRDRDTDTQYF. CDR3 in DNA: TGTGCCAGCAGCAGCCGGGACAGGGACACAGATACGCAGTATTTT.

This CDR3 is CASNRGRDMNTEAFF. The CDR3 region has the DNA TGTGCCAGCAACCGAGGGAGGGACATGAACACTGAAGCTTTCTTT. The J gene is TRBJ1-1, the V gene TRBV2, with a tentative D call TRBD1 (6 bases). Trimming pared 7 bases from V and 0 bases from J, leaving 15 bases between. Germline CDR1 SNHLY, CDR2 FYNNEI. CDR3 length: 15 residues.

A few counts support this clonotype. V is TRBV27 and J is TRBJ1-2, with D tentatively TRBD1 (5 bases). CDR1 is MNHEY and CDR2 is SMNVEV in the germline V gene (reference sequence). The CDR3 totals 15 residues. Trimming took 3 bases from V and 6 from J, leaving 17 bases between them. CDR3 in DNA: TGTGCCAGCAGTTTGGGACCTGACACGGCGGATGGCTACACCTTC. This translates into CASSLGPDTADGYTF.